Sequencing of this T cell receptor (beta chain) was carried out in a study of post-analysis software for immune sequencing data (dated by TCRdb to 2014 to 2015). In the study overall: Recorded disease courses included relapsing-remitting, secondary progressive and progressive-relapsing multiple sclerosis, with some patients lacking subtype annotation. The patient repertoires were compared against about 10 previously published healthy control repertoires obtained from donors aged roughly 6 to 25 years. A subset of samples was prepared in parallel using single-end sample barcoding, then pooled and co-amplified after Illumina adapter ligation. What the authors observed across the whole study: The control group was slightly older than the multiple sclerosis patient group. Significantly lower normalized Chao1 diversity was found in multiple sclerosis patients than in controls, suggesting substantial peripheral T-cell clonal expansion. A handful of TRBV segments, including TRBV5-6, TRBV5-1 and TRBV20-1, were significantly more frequent in patients than controls. Direct clustering with F measure revealed strong co-clustering of samples prepared in the same batch, which led to a batch-effect correction.

The receptor library was made with PCR. The sequencing machine was an Illumina HiSeq 2500. To reduce PCR and sequencing biases, unique molecular identifiers were built into the TCR beta cDNA libraries. Every 1 to 10 million input T cells yielded around 500,000 cDNA molecules, meaning each molecule approximated one T cell. The patient libraries were prepared and sequenced using the same protocol as the earlier healthy control dataset. Samples belonging to the same batch were prepared together, multiplexed and sequenced on a shared HiSeq lane. The authors' analysis ran thus. MIGEC was used to process the raw barcoded reads, and molecular identifier groups with only a single read were discarded before consensus assembly and CDR3 extraction. VDJtools was used for post-analysis of the clonotype tables, and diversity was normalized by down-sampling every dataset to the size of the smallest sample. To correct batch-related cross-sample contamination, repertoire overlap clustering matched CDR3 amino acid sequences but not nucleotide sequences. The raw public reads went through TCRdb reprocessing: fastp at Q25, MiXCR clone calling, in-frame beta chains kept. CDR3 protein sequences are deduplicated, and each keeps its most common genes and DNA. TCRdb, not the authors, supplied the V and J calls. This sample is represented by about half a million distinct CDR3 sequences; under 55% of them were singletons. About 12% of the sample goes to the ten largest clones.

To demonstrate the VDJtools post-analysis software, TCR beta repertoires were profiled from the peripheral blood of about 13 young patients with multiple sclerosis. The multiple sclerosis patients were children and adolescents between roughly 6 and 17 years of age. This clonotype was observed a handful of times. Its binding antigen is unknown. No clone much larger than this one lies a single base away; base qualities are absent. Its CDR3 holds 16 amino acids, cysteine through phenylalanine. The retained sequence is limited to the CDR3, 48 bases, with the frame set at the first base. Unmatched junction bases come to 13, with V trimmed by 4 bases and J by 9 bases. CDR1 SGHRS and CDR2 YFSETQ are derived from the germline V gene.

The sequence was obtained from a girl aged 10-17 years with multiple sclerosis. This chain is built from TRBV5-1 and TRBJ2-1; 10 central nucleotides agree with TRBD2. Material for sequencing was blood. The CDR3 region reads CASSLVLAGVVTEQFF. In nucleotide form, the sequence is TGCGCCAGCAGCCTGGTCCTAGCGGGAGTTGTCACTGAGCAGTTCTTC.